This T cell receptor beta chain was sequenced during a study of cytomegalovirus exposure and HLA in healthy donors. Primers for the PCR totalled 60 Vbeta and 13 Jbeta. Here immunoSEQ multiplex PCR was the method, and the copy in TCRdb shows in-frame clones only, minus some. The table records 80,000 or so clones, 70% to 85% of them present only once. The sample was PBMCs. The sequence was obtained from a man aged 45-65 years in good health and CMV-seropositive.

CDR3 coding DNA: TGTGCCAGCAGCTCCAAAGAAGCTTTCTTT. It translates to CASSSKEAFF. This sequence joins TRBV11-3 and TRBJ1-1; D is uncertain. The CDR3 is 10 amino acids. V lost 4 bases to trimming and J lost 8 bases, with 5 bases between them. CDR1 and CDR2 (germline): SGHNT, YENEEA.